Sequencing of this T cell receptor (beta chain) was carried out in a study of tumor and adjacent non-tumor tissue in lung cancer. Across the whole study: Histology: about twelve adenocarcinoma, a couple of squamous cell carcinoma, 1 small cell lung cancer.

The library came from three nested PCR rounds adapted from ARM-PCR protocols. In TCRdb, the multiplex PCR reads were re-called with MiXCR into one record per CDR3 protein. This table holds 95,000 to 150,000 distinct CDR3 sequences, 66% found once. The template was RNA from unsorted bulk tissue. The CDR3 length is 15 residues. Deletions cut 0 bases from V and 7 bases from J, with 12 bases between. Per the germline V gene, CDR1 is LGHNA and CDR2 is YNFKEQ. The receptor was derived from a man aged 25 to 45 with non-small cell lung cancer. Input material: lung tumor tissue. This sequence joins TRBV4-2 and TRBJ2-2; D uncertain. In DNA, the CDR3 is TGTGCCAGCAGCCAAGAGGACCTTAGTAGCGGGGAGCTGTTTTTT. The encoded protein is CASSQEDLSSGELFF.